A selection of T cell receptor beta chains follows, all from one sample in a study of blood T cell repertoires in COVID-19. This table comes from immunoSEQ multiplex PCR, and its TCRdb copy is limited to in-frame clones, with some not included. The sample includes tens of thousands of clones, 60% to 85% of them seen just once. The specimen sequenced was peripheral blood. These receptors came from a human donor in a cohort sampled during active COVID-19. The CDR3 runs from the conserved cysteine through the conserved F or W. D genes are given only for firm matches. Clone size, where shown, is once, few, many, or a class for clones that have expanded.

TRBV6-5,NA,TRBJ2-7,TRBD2,CASRGGAPSYEQYF,TGTGCCAGCCGGGGGGGAGCCCCCTCCTACGAGCAGTACTTC
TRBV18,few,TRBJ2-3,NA,CASSPQVGGRGTDTQYF,TGTGCCAGCTCACCGCAAGTGGGGGGACGTGGTACAGATACGCAGTATTTT
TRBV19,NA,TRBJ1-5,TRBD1,CASISGNRGPWPQHF,TGTGCCAGTATCTCGGGAAACAGGGGGCCTTGGCCCCAGCATTTT
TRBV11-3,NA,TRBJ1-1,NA,CASRRRGPNTEAFF,TGTGCCAGCAGGCGTAGGGGTCCGAACACTGAAGCTTTCTTT
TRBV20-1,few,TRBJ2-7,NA,CSAAGDYEQYF,TGCAGTGCTGCGGGCGACTACGAGCAGTACTTC
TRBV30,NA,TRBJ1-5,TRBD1,CAWSETGYQPQHF,TGTGCCTGGAGCGAGACAGGGTACCAGCCCCAGCATTTT
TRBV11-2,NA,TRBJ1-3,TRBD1,CASSAGQGRRNTIYF,TGTGCCAGCAGCGCCGGACAGGGCCGGCGGAACACCATATATTTT
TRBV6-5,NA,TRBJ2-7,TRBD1,CASSWEGTGVRDEQYF,TGTGCCAGCAGTTGGGAAGGGACAGGGGTCAGGGACGAGCAGTACTTC
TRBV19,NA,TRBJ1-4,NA,CASSTLLDEKLFF,TGTGCCAGTAGCACCCTTTTAGATGAAAAACTGTTTTTT
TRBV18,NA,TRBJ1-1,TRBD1,CASSSDRGSTEAFF,TGTGCCAGCTCATCCGACAGGGGGAGCACTGAAGCTTTCTTT
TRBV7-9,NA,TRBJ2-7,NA,CASRPPADRTDEQYF,TGTGCCAGCAGACCTCCGGCAGACAGGACTGACGAGCAGTACTTC
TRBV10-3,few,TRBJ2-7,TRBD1,CAISDVGTGKRYEQYF,TGTGCCATCAGTGACGTCGGGACAGGCAAGAGGTACGAGCAGTACTTC